The 23 T cell receptor beta chains below all came from one sample that was sequenced in a study of T-cell memory formation after mild COVID-19. MiXCR was run by TCRdb on the 5' RACE reads, yielding one entry per CDR3 protein. Of some 150,000 distinct CDR3 sequences detected, 6% appear once; the ten largest clones hold roughly 2.1%. Sequencing was done on a sample of PBMCs or a T cell subset sorted from them (not recorded which). Receptor source: an adult woman who had mild COVID-19 (a few samples of this study predate the infection). Cell type and time point are not known.

This clonotype was seen more than once but under ten times. The chain has TRBV24-1 and TRBJ1-2; no clear D. The germline gives CDR1 KGHDR, CDR2 SFDVKD. Trimming removed 9 bases at V and 4 bases at J, with 14 bases between. The CDR3 is made up of 13 amino acids. CDR3 sequence (DNA): TGTGCCACCCGTCCCGCTATTGGCTATGGCTACACCTTC. The encoded protein is CATRPAIGYGYTF.

In this sample, this clonotype turned up a few times. The rearrangement uses TRBV3-1 and TRBJ2-1; the match to TRBD2 covers 11 bases. This CDR3 region has 17 residues. The germline V gene has CDR1 LGHDT and CDR2 YNNKEL (reference sequence). V lost 4 bases to trimming and J lost 0 bases; unmatched junction nucleotides: 5. The CDR3 bases are TGTGCCAGCAGCCGCCGAACTAGCGGGAGCTCCTACAATGAGCAGTTCTTC. The encoded protein is CASSRRTSGSSYNEQFF.

The sample holds many counts of this clonotype. The V gene is TRBV20-1, the J gene TRBJ2-1, with 8 bases aligning to TRBD2. The germline CDR1 and CDR2 sequences are DFQATT and SNEGSKA (reference sequence). Losses at the gene ends were 1 base for V and 10 bases for J; bases not matched to a gene: 9. This CDR3 contains 14 residues. The DNA for the CDR3 is TGCAGTGCTAGAGTAGGACGGGGGGGCTGGGAGCAGTTCTTC. Residues: CSARVGRGGWEQFF.

This clonotype occurred many times. V is TRBV5-5 and J is TRBJ2-7; tentatively, D is TRBD2 (6 bases). Trimming took off 0 bases at V and 0 bases at J, with 16 bases between the two ends. CDR1 and CDR2 (germline): SGHKS, YYEKEE (reference sequence). The CDR3 is 17 residues long. The CDR3 loop is CASSLAFMSGFSYEQYF. The DNA of the CDR3 is TGTGCCAGCAGCTTGGCCTTCATGAGCGGGTTCTCCTACGAGCAGTACTTC.

This clonotype was counted a few times. The gene calls are TRBV4-1 and TRBJ1-1; 7 bases are shared with TRBD1. The junction had 2 bases not matched to a gene; V was cut back by 3 bases and J by 1 base. The V gene's germline CDR1 is MGHRA and CDR2 YSYEKL. This CDR3 is built from 14 residues. The CDR3 region has the DNA TGCGCCAGCAGCCAGGGACAGAAGAACACTGAAGCTTTCTTT. Amino acid sequence: CASSQGQKNTEAFF.

A few counts support this clonotype. CDR3 region: CASRQGRLNTEAFF. The DNA of the CDR3 is TGTGCCAGTAGACAGGGGAGATTGAACACTGAAGCTTTCTTT. The chain has TRBV12-3 or TRBV12-4 and TRBJ1-1, with 8 bases that match TRBD1. The CDR3 covers 14 residues. V lost 9 bases, J lost 0 bases, and 6 bases stayed unmatched.

This clonotype was seen more than once but under ten times. This sequence joins TRBV7-3 and TRBJ2-1; 10 bases are a match to TRBD2. CDR1 is SGHTA, CDR2 FQGTGA, per germline. The CDR3 sequence is 17 residues long. Germline trimming cut 2 bases from V and 0 bases from J; bases unmatched to any gene: 4. The CDR3 here is CASSLSSGGDSYNEQFF. In nucleotides, the CDR3 is TGTGCCAGCAGCTTATCGAGCGGGGGGGACTCCTACAATGAGCAGTTCTTC.

This clonotype was observed at least ten times. The chain combines TRBV6-2 or TRBV6-3 with TRBJ2-1; 8 bases line up with TRBD1. Germline CDR1 MNHEY, CDR2 SVGEGT. The V segment lost 1 base and the J segment 7 bases; nucleotides outside the gene matches: 3. This CDR3 is built from 14 residues. CDR3 nucleotide sequence: TGTGCCAGCAGTTACTTAAGGGACAGGAATGAGCAGTTCTTC. It is translated as CASSYLRDRNEQFF.

At least ten counts were recorded for this clonotype. DNA of the CDR3: TGTGCCACCCTACCGGGGGGTTCCTACGAGCAGTACTTC. Its translation: CATLPGGSYEQYF. The rearrangement links TRBV19 to TRBJ2-7; 7 bases are a match to TRBD2. Germline V gives CDR1 LNHDA, CDR2 SQIVND (reference sequence). CDR3 length: 13 residues. The J segment lost 1 base and the V segment lost 10 bases, leaving 7 bases of the junction unmatched.

This clonotype was seen only a few times. The chain links TRBV12-3 or TRBV12-4 to TRBJ1-5; TRBD1 is a possible D gene (6 bases). V was trimmed by 4 bases and J by 1 base, leaving 14 bases between them. The CDR3 is 16 amino acids. CDR3 amino acids: CASSSDSWSSNQPQHF. The CDR3 nucleotides are TGTGCCAGCAGTTCGGACAGTTGGAGCAGCAATCAGCCCCAGCATTTT.

The V and J genes are TRBV12-3 or TRBV12-4 and TRBJ2-7; the D is unclear. V was shortened by 4 bases and J by 3 bases, with 10 bases between the two germline ends. The CDR3 has 13 residues. The CDR3 loop reads CASSSGKNYEQYF. Here the CDR3 DNA reads TGTGCCAGCAGTTCTGGCAAGAACTACGAGCAGTACTTC.

This clonotype was seen a handful of times. The chain is built from TRBV9 and TRBJ1-1, with 7 bases aligning to TRBD1. The junction had 6 bases not matched to a gene; V was cut back by 4 bases and J by 0 bases. The CDR3 contains 15 residues. CDR1 is SGDLS and CDR2 is YYNGEE in the germline V gene. CDR3 protein: CASSPNRGVNTEAFF. CDR3 sequence (DNA): TGTGCCAGCAGCCCCAACAGGGGAGTGAACACTGAAGCTTTCTTT.

This clonotype came up many times. The rearrangement joins TRBV7-2 to TRBJ2-5; a possible D gene is TRBD2 (6 bases). The length of the CDR3 is 14 residues. Trimming took off 0 bases at V and 5 bases at J, with 10 bases between the two ends. CDR1 is SGHTA and CDR2 is FQGNSA in the germline V gene. The CDR3 here is CASSLAGRGETQYF. DNA for the CDR3: TGTGCCAGCAGCTTAGCGGGACGGGGGGAGACCCAGTACTTC.

This clonotype was seen ten or more times. This sequence joins TRBV4-3 and TRBJ2-6; tentative D call: TRBD2 (6 bases). Trimming left V 5 bases short and J 0 bases short, with 17 bases between. Germline V gene lookup returns CDR1 LGHNA and CDR2 YSLEER. The CDR3 totals 18 residues. As DNA, the CDR3 is TGCGCCAGCAGCACACCGAAGTCCGGGAGCTCTGGGGCCAACGTCCTGACTTTC. Its protein is CASSTPKSGSSGANVLTF.

The chain uses TRBV18 and TRBJ2-1, with D unresolved. The germline CDR1 and CDR2 sequences are KGHSH and LQKENI. The CDR3 covers 15 residues. Trimming removed 3 bases from V and 3 bases from J, with 12 bases in between. CDR3 sequence reads: CASSPPGSSYNEQFF. In DNA, the CDR3 is TGTGCCAGCTCACCCCCCGGGTCAAGCTACAATGAGCAGTTCTTC.

This clonotype was counted ten times or more. This rearrangement joins TRBV29-1 to TRBJ2-7; 10 bases are shared with TRBD1. Germline assignment: CDR1 SQVTM and CDR2 ANQGSEA. V trimming: 6 bases; J trimming: 3 bases; junction bases outside the gene matches: 5. The length of the CDR3 is 13 residues. CDR3 sequence (DNA): TGCAGCGTCAGCCGGGACAGGGGCTACGAGCAGTACTTC. It specifies CSVSRDRGYEQYF.

Of note for this clonotype: The junction departs from the called germline gene at one end, perhaps through a read error. The gene calls are TRBV5-1 and TRBJ1-5, with D maybe TRBD1 (5 bases). CDR1 and CDR2 from the germline V gene are SGHRS and YFSETQ. The CDR3 runs to 13 residues. CDR3 bases: TGCGCCAGCAGCTTGGACGTTTCGGGACGTCTGATTTTT. Residues: CASSLDVSGRLIF. Full variable domain (rest looked up from reference TRBV5-1 and TRBJ1-5): KAGVTQTPRYLIKTRGQQVTLSCSPISGHRSVSWYQQTPGQGLQFLFEYFSETQRNKGNFPGRFSGRQFSNSRSEMNVSTLELGDSALYLCASSLDVSGRLIFGDGTRLSIL.

V and J are TRBV10-3 and TRBJ2-1, with D possibly matching TRBD1 (5 bases). Deletions cut 0 bases from V and 2 bases from J, with 11 bases between. Per the germline V gene, CDR1 is ENHRY and CDR2 is SYGVKD. The CDR3 totals 16 residues. This CDR3 reads CAISESSAGTYNEQFF. In DNA, the CDR3 is TGTGCCATCAGTGAGTCTAGTGCAGGGACCTACAATGAGCAGTTCTTC.

This clonotype was picked up a small number of times. The chain joins TRBV5-4 to TRBJ2-1, with 9 nucleotides matching TRBD2. The germline gives CDR1 SGHNT, CDR2 YYREEE (reference sequence). CDR3 length: 15 residues. V lost 4 bases to trimming and J lost 2 bases; unmatched junction nucleotides: 4. For the CDR3, the DNA is TGTGCCAGCAGCGCCACTAGCGGGCCCTACAATGAGCAGTTCTTC. Translated, it gives CASSATSGPYNEQFF.

The J gene is TRBJ1-1, the V gene TRBV19; weak D call: TRBD1 (5 bases). The V gene lost 7 bases and the J gene lost 9 bases, with 24 bases spanning the gap. Germline V gene lookup returns CDR1 LNHDA and CDR2 SQIVND (reference sequence). This CDR3 comprises 15 residues. CDR3 nucleotide sequence: TGTGCCAGTAACCCCTCGTCGGACACTTTTACCCAAGCTTTCTTT. Its translation is CASNPSSDTFTQAFF. Combining the CDR3 with reference TRBV19 and TRBJ1-1 gives the whole variable domain DGGITQSPKYLFRKEGQNVTLSCEQNLNHDAMYWYRQDPGQGLRLIYYSQIVNDFQKGDIAEGYSVSREKKESFPLTVTSAQKNPTAFYLCASNPSSDTFTQAFFGQGTRLTVV.

The V call is TRBV5-6, the J call TRBJ1-2, with D maybe TRBD1 (5 bases). The CDR3 spans 14 residues. Germline V gene sequence: CDR1 SGHDT, CDR2 YYEEEE. The V end was cut by 2 bases, the J end by 3 bases, with 11 bases between. CDR3 loop: CASSFLGEDYGYTF. As DNA, the CDR3 is TGTGCCAGCAGCTTCCTGGGGGAGGACTATGGCTACACCTTC.

The table lists this clonotype with many counts. This chain joins TRBV5-4 and TRBJ2-1, with TRBD2 identical over 11 bases. Germline CDR1 and CDR2: SGHNT and YYREEE (reference sequence). The CDR3 consists of 19 residues. The ends lost 0 bases at V and 4 bases at J; junction bases unmatched: 12. CDR3 nucleotide sequence: TGTGCCAGCAGCTTGGGGGGAACTAGCGGGAGTAGAGTGTACAATGAGCAGTTCTTC. As protein: CASSLGGTSGSRVYNEQFF.

In its sample, this clonotype was seen many times. V is TRBV27 and J is TRBJ1-2, with 10 positions matching TRBD1. The V segment lost 3 bases and the J segment 7 bases; nucleotides outside the gene matches: 8. This CDR3 comprises 15 residues. Germline-derived CDR1 and CDR2 are MNHEY and SMNVEV (reference sequence). The CDR3 reads CASSFRQGAMGGYTF. CDR3 DNA sequence: TGTGCCAGCAGTTTCAGACAGGGGGCGATGGGTGGCTACACCTTC.